One and the same sample provided the 10 T cell receptor beta chains below, sequenced in a study of PD-1 blockade in classical Hodgkin lymphoma. Using immunoSEQ multiplex PCR, the repertoire was profiled, and TCRdb retains in-frame clones only, with some absent. This sample carries 90,000 to 100,000 clones, roughly four fifths of them seen once, and the ten largest clones take 15% to 20%. Exposure to brentuximab vedotin varied, and each patient had relapsed following autologous stem cell transplantation. This sample comprised peripheral blood mononuclear cells (PBMCs), obtained before the second cycle of nivolumab. Source of these receptors: a human donor with classical Hodgkin lymphoma.

The rearrangement joins TRBV7-2 to TRBJ2-1; 7 nucleotides match TRBD1. The CDR3 is 14 residues long. The germline V gene encodes CDR1 SGHTA and CDR2 FQGNSA. V shed 4 bases and J 2 bases; nucleotides not matched to a gene: 2. Here the CDR3 reads CASSSTGTYNEQFF. The CDR3 nucleotides are TGTGCCAGCAGCTCGACAGGGACCTACAATGAGCAGTTCTTC.

This rearrangement joins TRBV2 to TRBJ2-5, with 8 bases identical to TRBD1. V dropped 6 bases and J dropped 5; count of bases not matched to a gene: 14. This CDR3 is 16 amino acids long. CDR1 is SNHLY and CDR2 is FYNNEI in the germline V gene. CDR3 sequence reads: CASRPGTGWSTETQYF. The CDR3 bases are TGTGCCAGCAGGCCCGGGACAGGCTGGAGTACGGAGACCCAGTACTTC.

The table lists this clone with a count of one. The J gene is TRBJ1-2, the V gene TRBV11-3; D remains unclear. CDR3 size: 15 residues. CDR1 and CDR2 from the germline V gene are SGHNT and YENEEA. The V end was cut by 1 base, the J end by 5 bases, with 14 bases between. CDR3 sequence reads: CASSLGDGWVYGYTF. CDR3 nucleotides: TGTGCCAGCAGCTTAGGCGATGGGTGGGTTTATGGCTACACCTTC.

The chain uses TRBV4-1 and TRBJ1-6; possibly TRBD1 for D (6 bases). The CDR3 covers 17 residues. Trimming left V 0 bases short and J 7 bases short, with 16 bases between. In germline, CDR1 is MGHRA, CDR2 YSYEKL. The CDR3 protein is CASSQDRGAARNSPLHF. For the CDR3, the DNA is TGCGCCAGCAGCCAAGATAGGGGGGCCGCTCGAAATTCACCCCTCCACTTT.

V gene TRBV6-5 combines with J gene TRBJ2-7; a possible D gene is TRBD2 (5 bases). CDR3 length: 14 amino acids. Germline CDR1 is MNHEY and CDR2 is SVGAGI. Trimming cost V 10 bases and J 2 bases, with 18 bases left between them. CDR3 sequence (DNA): TGTGCCACCAAAGGGAGTAGTCCGCCCTACGAGCAGTACTTC. Translation: CATKGSSPPYEQYF.

The J gene is TRBJ2-7, the V gene TRBV5-1, with D possibly called TRBD1 or TRBD2 (5 bases each). The CDR3 totals 14 residues. Trimming removed 4 bases at V and 4 bases at J, with 15 bases between. CDR1 and CDR2 from the germline V gene are SGHRS and YFSETQ. CDR3 in amino acids: CASSPAGTIYEQYF. The DNA for the CDR3 is TGCGCCAGCAGCCCGGCCGGGACCATTTACGAGCAGTACTTC.

The rearrangement uses TRBV6-6 and TRBJ2-3; possible D gene TRBD2, 7 bases. This CDR3 region has 15 residues. Germline CDR1 and CDR2: MNHNY and SVGAGI (reference sequence). V lost 7 bases and J 0 bases, leaving 14 bases between the germline ends. CDR3 DNA: TGTGCCAGCACCACAAGGGGGGGGAGCACAGATACGCAGTATTTT. Its protein product is CASTTRGGSTDTQYF.

This clone occurred a few times. J is TRBJ2-2 and V is TRBV5-1; 10 positions match TRBD1. This CDR3 region has 15 residues. V was clipped by 9 bases and J by 2 bases; unmatched bases: 7. Germline assignment: CDR1 SGHRS and CDR2 YFSETQ. CDR3 loop: CAISRTGGNTGELFF. CDR3 DNA: TGCGCCATTTCCAGGACAGGGGGTAACACCGGGGAGCTGTTTTTT.

The V gene is TRBV4-2, the J gene TRBJ2-7, with 7 bases identical to TRBD1. V was clipped by 1 base and J by 0 bases; unmatched bases: 3. The CDR3 totals 15 residues. Germline V gives CDR1 LGHNA, CDR2 YNFKEQ. The CDR3 sequence: CASSQGQGSSYEQYF. The CDR3 DNA follows: TGTGCCAGCAGCCAAGGACAGGGAAGCTCCTACGAGCAGTACTTC.

The gene calls are TRBV5-1 and TRBJ1-1, with TRBD1 matching over 10 bases. The V segment lost 2 bases and the J segment 3 bases; nucleotides outside the gene matches: 4. The CDR3 sequence is 15 residues long. Germline-derived CDR1 and CDR2 are SGHRS and YFSETQ. The CDR3 sequence: CASSFAGQGDTEAFF. In DNA form, the CDR3 reads TGCGCCAGCAGCTTTGCAGGACAGGGGGACACTGAAGCTTTCTTT.